This T cell receptor (beta chain) is from a study of blood T cell repertoires in COVID-19. Study details: Donors in the United States, Italy and Spain gave samples during acute or convalescent COVID-19.

The CDR3 has 15 residues. V was pared by 4 bases and J by 2 bases, with 4 bases of the junction left unmatched. From germline, CDR1 is SGHTA and CDR2 FQGNSA. Original handling: Reference gene primer amplification gave estimated nucleated cell counts. The table came from immunoSEQ multiplex PCR; TCRdb's copy has only in-frame clones and leaves some out. Clone size and V and J calls were adopted from that table, with D and trimming inferred from the DNA. The sample gives some 190,000 clones, approximately 90% of which show up once; approximately 4.5% is in the top ten. The clonotype comes from a human donor in a cohort sampled during active COVID-19. V is TRBV7-2 and J is TRBJ2-1, with 8 bases that match TRBD1. Sequences were obtained from peripheral blood. CDR3 sequence: CASSSGTGTYNEQFF. The CDR3 region has the DNA TGTGCCAGCAGCTCCGGGACAGGAACCTACAATGAGCAGTTCTTC.